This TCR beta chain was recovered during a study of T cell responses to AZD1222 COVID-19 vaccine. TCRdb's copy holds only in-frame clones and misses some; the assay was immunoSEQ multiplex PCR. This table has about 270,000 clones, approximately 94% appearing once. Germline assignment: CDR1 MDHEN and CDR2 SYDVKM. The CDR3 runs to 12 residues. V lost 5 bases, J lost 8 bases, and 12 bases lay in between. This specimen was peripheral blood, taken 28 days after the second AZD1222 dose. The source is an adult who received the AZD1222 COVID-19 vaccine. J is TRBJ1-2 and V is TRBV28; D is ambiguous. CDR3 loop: CASSPGPWGYTF. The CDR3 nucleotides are TGTGCCAGCAGTCCCGGCCCCTGGGGCTACACCTTC.